The present TCR beta chain was sequenced within a study of cytomegalovirus exposure and HLA in healthy donors. General observations from the study: The presence/absence work took it that sequencing depth was about the same across donors.

The PCR employed 60 Vbeta primers together with 13 Jbeta primers. The method was immunoSEQ multiplex PCR; TCRdb's version includes in-frame clones alone and lacks a portion of them. In all, the sample yields 150,000 to 250,000 clones. As for the donors, each was a healthy bone marrow donor. Points on this clone: The antigen is unknown.

This TCR came from a boy under 18 in good health and CMV-seronegative. Sequenced material: PBMCs.

CDR3 residues: CASSLGDRGRTGELFF. The CDR3 DNA sequence: TGTGCCAGCAGCTTGGGGGACAGGGGGCGTACCGGGGAGCTGTTTTTT. The chain combines TRBV5-5 with TRBJ2-2; 12 nucleotides agree with TRBD1. Unmatched junction bases numbered 2, after V lost 0 bases and J lost 5 bases. The CDR3 consists of 16 residues. Per the germline V gene, CDR1 is SGHKS and CDR2 is YYEKEE (reference sequence).